The T cell receptor beta chain under discussion was sequenced for a study of shared T cell receptors in the human thymus. Method: immunoSEQ multiplex PCR; TCRdb's copy keeps in-frame clones and lacks some. The sample shows 720,000 or so clones, 80% to 90% of them seen only once. The germline CDR1 and CDR2 sequences are SGHTA and FQGNSA. The CDR3 runs to 16 residues. Trimming took 1 base from V and 7 from J; bases not matched to a gene: 5. These same data were also listed under a study on human thymus T cells. That paper states: Resections from corrective heart surgery supplied the thymus tissue. Within thymic and blood repertoires, V and J gene usage appeared to be biased.

The V gene is TRBV7-2, the J gene TRBJ2-4; TRBD2 matches 12 bases. The sequence was obtained from a girl less than two years old with a congenital heart defect. The sample taken for sequencing was thymocytes. The CDR3 sequence is CASSLDRLAGGNIQYF. In DNA, the CDR3 is TGTGCCAGCAGCTTAGATCGCCTAGCGGGAGGGAACATTCAGTACTTC. Full variable domain (outside the CDR3, taken from reference TRBV7-2 and TRBJ2-4): GAGVSQSPSNKVTEKGKDVELRCDPISGHTALYWYRQSLGQGLEFLIYFQGNSAPDKSGLPSDRFSAERTGGSVSTLTIQRTQQEDSAVYLCASSLDRLAGGNIQYFGAGTRLSVL.